This T cell receptor beta chain derives from a study of cytomegalovirus exposure and HLA in healthy donors. Findings and caveats of the study: As was reported, the classifier diagnosed cytomegalovirus status with high specificity and sensitivity. Later on, analysis showed that most CMV-associated TCR beta chains appeared to be HLA-restricted. 87-base-pair reads could not separate some V segments, including TRBV6-2 and TRBV6-3.

V dropped 0 bases and J dropped 4 bases, with 19 bases sitting between them. Germline CDR1 is LGHNA and CDR2 is YNFKEQ. This CDR3 contains 17 residues. Comments on this clone: What it binds is not known.

Researchers ran the PCR with 60 Vbeta and 13 Jbeta primers. Using immunoSEQ multiplex PCR, the repertoire was profiled, and TCRdb retains in-frame clones only, with some absent. The data show about 120,000 clones, 75% to 80% seen once. This receptor was taken from a woman in her twenties or thirties in good health and CMV-seropositive. J is TRBJ2-7 and V is TRBV4-2; TRBD2 might be the D (5 bases). The sample taken for sequencing was PBMCs. CDR3 bases: TGTGCCAGCAGCCAAGATACTGGCGGGTCGGGCTTGTACGAGCAGTACTTC. Its translation: CASSQDTGGSGLYEQYF.